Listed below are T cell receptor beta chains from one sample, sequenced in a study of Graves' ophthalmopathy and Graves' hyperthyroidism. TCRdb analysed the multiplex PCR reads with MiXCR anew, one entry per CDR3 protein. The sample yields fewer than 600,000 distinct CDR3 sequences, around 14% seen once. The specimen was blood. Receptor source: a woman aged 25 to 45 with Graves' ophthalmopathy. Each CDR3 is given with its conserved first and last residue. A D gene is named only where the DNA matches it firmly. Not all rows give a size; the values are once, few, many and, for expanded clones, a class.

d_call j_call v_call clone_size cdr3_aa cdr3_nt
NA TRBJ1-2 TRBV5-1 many CASSLEPGANYGYTF TGCGCCAGCAGCTTGGAGCCGGGGGCGAACTATGGCTACACCTTC
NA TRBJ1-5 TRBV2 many CASRGGGSNQPQHF TGTGCCAGCAGGGGGGGGGGGAGCAATCAGCCCCAGCATTTT
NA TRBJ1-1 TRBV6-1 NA CASSLTSGTILNTEAFF TGTGCCAGCAGCCTTACCTCCGGGACGATCTTGAACACTGAAGCTTTCTTT
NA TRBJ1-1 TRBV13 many CASSPRTRLNTEAFF TGTGCCAGCAGCCCCCGGACTCGTTTGAACACTGAAGCTTTCTTT
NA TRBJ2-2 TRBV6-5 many CATYSGNTGELFF TGTGCCACCTATAGCGGGAACACCGGGGAGCTGTTTTTT
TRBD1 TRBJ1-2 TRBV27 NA CASTNPGQSYGYTF TGTGCCAGCACCAATCCGGGACAGTCCTATGGCTACACCTTC
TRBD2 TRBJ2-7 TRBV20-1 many CSAPSWGGSGSYEQYF TGCAGTGCCCCCTCTTGGGGCGGGAGTGGGTCCTACGAGCAGTACTTC
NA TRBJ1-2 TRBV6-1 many CASTTETNYGYTF TGTGCCAGCACCACGGAGACAAACTATGGCTACACCTTC
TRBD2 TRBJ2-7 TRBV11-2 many CASSWGLAGDSEQYF TGTGCCAGCAGCTGGGGGTTAGCGGGAGATAGCGAGCAGTACTTC
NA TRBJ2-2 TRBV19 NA CASSVGTGELCF TGTGCCAGTAGTGTCGGAACCGGGGAGCTGTGTTTT
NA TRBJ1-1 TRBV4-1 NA CASSQMGEGINTEAFF TGCGCCAGCAGCCAAATGGGGGAGGGGATCAACACTGAAGCTTTCTTT
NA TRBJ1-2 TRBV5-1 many CASSVATAILGGYTF TGCGCCAGCAGCGTAGCGACAGCGATCCTTGGAGGCTACACCTTC
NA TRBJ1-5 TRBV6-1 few CASSFPGANHQPQHF TGTGCCAGCAGCTTTCCCGGGGCCAACCATCAGCCCCAGCATTTT
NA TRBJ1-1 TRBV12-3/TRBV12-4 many CASTPGSGGPEAFF TGTGCCAGCACCCCCGGCTCGGGGGGTCCTGAAGCTTTCTTT
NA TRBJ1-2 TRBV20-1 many CSARRRSGGDYGYTF TGCAGTGCTAGACGTCGGTCTGGGGGCGACTATGGCTACACCTTC
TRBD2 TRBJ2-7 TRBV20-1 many CSARVETSGSPYEQYF TGCAGTGCTAGAGTCGAGACTAGCGGGTCCCCCTACGAGCAGTACTTC
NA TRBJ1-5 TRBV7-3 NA CASSLSGQVNQPQHF TGTGCCAGCAGCTTGTCGGGCCAAGTCAATCAGCCCCAGCATTTT
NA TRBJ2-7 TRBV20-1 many CSAELQGYEQYF TGCAGTGCTGAATTACAGGGCTACGAGCAGTACTTC
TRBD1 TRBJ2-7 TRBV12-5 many CASGSGQGYPHEQYF TGTGCTAGTGGATCGGGACAGGGATACCCCCACGAGCAGTACTTC
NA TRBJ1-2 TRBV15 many CATSRDKLESNYGYTF TGTGCCACCAGCAGAGATAAGTTAGAGAGCAACTATGGCTACACCTTC
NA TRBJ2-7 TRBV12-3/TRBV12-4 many CASSLRGGYEQYF TGTGCCAGCAGTTTAAGGGGGGGCTACGAGCAGTACTTC
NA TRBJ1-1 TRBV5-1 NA CASSLWVGTEAFF TGCGCCAGCAGCTTGTGGGTCGGCACTGAAGCTTTCTTT
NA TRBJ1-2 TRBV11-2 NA CASSPQAPTAWGYGYTF TGTGCCAGCAGCCCCCAGGCCCCGACGGCCTGGGGCTATGGCTACACCTTC
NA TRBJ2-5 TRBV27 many CASSWKGVGTQYF TGTGCCAGCAGTTGGAAGGGAGTGGGGACCCAGTACTTC
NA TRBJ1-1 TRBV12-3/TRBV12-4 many CASSRTRGRRDGDTEAFF TGTGCCAGCAGCAGAACTCGAGGACGTCGTGATGGTGACACTGAAGCTTTCTTT
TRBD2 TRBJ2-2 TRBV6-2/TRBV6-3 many CATWDYANTGELFF TGTGCCACCTGGGACTACGCGAACACCGGGGAGCTGTTTTTT
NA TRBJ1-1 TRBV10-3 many CAIRTGFGNTEAFF TGTGCCATCAGGACAGGTTTTGGGAACACTGAAGCTTTCTTT
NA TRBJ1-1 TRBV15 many CATSRVDSEAFF TGTGCCACCAGCAGAGTGGACTCAGAAGCTTTCTTT
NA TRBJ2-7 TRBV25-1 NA CASSDPRGYEQYF TGTGCCAGCAGTGATCCCAGGGGTTACGAGCAGTACTTC
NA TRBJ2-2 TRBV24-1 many CATSDIKRTGELFF TGTGCCACCAGTGATATAAAGCGGACCGGGGAGCTGTTTTTT
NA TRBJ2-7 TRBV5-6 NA CASSYGGTVYYEQYF TGTGCCAGCAGTTACGGGGGGACAGTATACTACGAGCAGTACTTC
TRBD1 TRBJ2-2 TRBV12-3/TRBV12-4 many CASRRRQGTGELFF TGTGCCAGCAGACGTAGACAGGGCACCGGGGAGCTGTTTTTT
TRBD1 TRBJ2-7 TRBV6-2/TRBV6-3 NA CASNSGQETYGQYF TGTGCCAGCAACTCGGGACAGGAGACCTACGGGCAGTACTTC
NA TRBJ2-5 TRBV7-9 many CASSLSGPETQYF TGTGCCAGCAGCTTATCAGGACCAGAGACCCAGTACTTC
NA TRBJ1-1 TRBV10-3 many CAITQTANTEAFF TGTGCCATCACCCAAACAGCGAACACTGAAGCTTTCTTT
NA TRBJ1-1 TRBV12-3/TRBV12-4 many CASSSLRDTSTEAFF TGTGCCAGCAGTTCCCTCCGGGACACCAGCACTGAAGCTTTCTTT
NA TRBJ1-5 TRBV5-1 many CASSLVGASNQPQHF TGCGCCAGCAGCTTGGTGGGGGCCAGCAATCAGCCCCAGCATTTT
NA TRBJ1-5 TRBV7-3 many CASSQEGTPWPYSNQPQHF TGTGCCAGCAGCCAAGAAGGGACACCGTGGCCATATAGCAATCAGCCCCAGCATTTT
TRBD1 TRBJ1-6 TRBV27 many CASSIWGQGVSPLHF TGTGCCAGCAGTATCTGGGGACAGGGGGTTTCACCCCTCCACTTT
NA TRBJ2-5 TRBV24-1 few CATSDSGPRETQYF TGTGCCACCAGTGATTCGGGACCCCGGGAGACCCAGTACTTC
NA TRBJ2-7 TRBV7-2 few CASSPSPGVTYGQYF TGTGCCAGCAGCCCCTCCCCCGGGGTGACCTACGGGCAGTACTTC
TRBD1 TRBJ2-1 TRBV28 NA CASSLPRGSEQFF TGTGCCAGCAGTTTACCCAGGGGGAGTGAGCAGTTCTTC
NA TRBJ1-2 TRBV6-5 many CASSYSQGSGYTF TGTGCCAGCAGTTACTCTCAGGGTTCTGGCTACACCTTC
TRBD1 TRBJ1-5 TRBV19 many CASSIRGRFGQPQHF TGTGCCAGTAGTATAAGGGGGCGCTTTGGACAGCCCCAGCATTTT
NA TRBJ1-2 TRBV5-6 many CASSVDTGLYGYTF TGTGCCAGCAGCGTGGACACAGGGTTATATGGCTACACCTTC
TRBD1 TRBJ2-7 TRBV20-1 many CSATRTGKIYEQYF TGCAGTGCTACTCGGACAGGCAAGATCTACGAGCAGTACTTC